This T cell receptor (beta chain) was profiled in a study of a mutant IDH1 vaccine in newly diagnosed glioma. Overall study: Patients had received radiotherapy, temozolomide, or both previously, most receiving both.

This CDR3 comprises 13 residues. The germline V and J ends were trimmed by 1 base and 8 bases, with 8 bases remaining between them. Germline-derived CDR1 and CDR2 are MNHNS and SASEGT. Using immunoSEQ multiplex PCR, the repertoire was profiled, and TCRdb retains in-frame clones only, with some absent. The data show about 50,000 clones, about three quarters seen once. In its sample, this clone was seen a few times. Antigen specificity is unknown. Different DNA sequences within this sample yield the same CDR3. Time point reported: week 47, end of study. All doses held 300 ug of mutant IDH1 20-mer peptide, with topical imiquimod.

The TCR was taken from a woman aged 40 to 50 with glioma. Some clones in this sample may be carry-over from other donors' samples. Here the sequenced sample was PBMCs, taken from a glioma patient whose treatment included an IDH1 peptide vaccine. The V gene is TRBV6-1, the J gene TRBJ1-4, with D perhaps matching TRBD1 (6 bases). The DNA for the CDR3 is TGTGCCAGCAGTGAAGGGGGGCGGGAAAAACTGTTTTTT. Protein: CASSEGGREKLFF.